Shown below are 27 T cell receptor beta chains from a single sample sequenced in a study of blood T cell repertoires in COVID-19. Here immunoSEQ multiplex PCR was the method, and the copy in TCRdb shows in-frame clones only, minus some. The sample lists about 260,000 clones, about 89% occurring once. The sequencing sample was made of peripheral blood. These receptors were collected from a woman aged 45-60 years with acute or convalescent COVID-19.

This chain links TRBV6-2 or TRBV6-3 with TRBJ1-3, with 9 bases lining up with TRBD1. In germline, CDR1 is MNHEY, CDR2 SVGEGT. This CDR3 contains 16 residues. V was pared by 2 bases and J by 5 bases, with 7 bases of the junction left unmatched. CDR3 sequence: CASSYRKGQGRNTIYF. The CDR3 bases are TGTGCCAGCAGTTACCGAAAGGGACAGGGAAGAAACACCATATATTTT.

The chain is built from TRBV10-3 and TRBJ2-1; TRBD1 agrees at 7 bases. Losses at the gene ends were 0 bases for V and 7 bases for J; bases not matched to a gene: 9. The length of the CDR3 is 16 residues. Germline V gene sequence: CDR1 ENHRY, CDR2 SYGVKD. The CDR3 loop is CAISESTGQALNEQFF. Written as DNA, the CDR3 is TGTGCCATCAGTGAGTCGACCGGACAGGCGTTAAATGAGCAGTTCTTC.

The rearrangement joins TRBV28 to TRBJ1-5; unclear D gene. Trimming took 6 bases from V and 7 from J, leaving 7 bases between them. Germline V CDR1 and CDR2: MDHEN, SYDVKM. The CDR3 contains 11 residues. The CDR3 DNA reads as TGTGCCAGCAGGTCGGGACAGCCCCAGCATTTT. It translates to CASRSGQPQHF.

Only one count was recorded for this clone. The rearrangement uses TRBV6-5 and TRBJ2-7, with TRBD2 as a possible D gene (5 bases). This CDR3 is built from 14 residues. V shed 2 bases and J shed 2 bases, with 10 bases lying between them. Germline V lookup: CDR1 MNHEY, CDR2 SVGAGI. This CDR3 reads CASSYGSKTYEQYF. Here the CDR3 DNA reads TGTGCCAGCAGTTACGGGAGTAAAACCTACGAGCAGTACTTC.

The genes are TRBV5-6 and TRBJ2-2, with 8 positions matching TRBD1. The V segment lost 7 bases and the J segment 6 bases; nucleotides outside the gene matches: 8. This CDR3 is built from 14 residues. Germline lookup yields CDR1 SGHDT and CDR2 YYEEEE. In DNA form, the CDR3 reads TGTGCCAGCCGACCGACAGGGGACCCCGGGGAGCTGTTTTTT. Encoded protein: CASRPTGDPGELFF.

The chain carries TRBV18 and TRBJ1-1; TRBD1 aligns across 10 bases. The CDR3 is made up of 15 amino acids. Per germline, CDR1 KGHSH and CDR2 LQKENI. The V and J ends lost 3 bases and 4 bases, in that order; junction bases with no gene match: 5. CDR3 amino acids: CASSPSTGGITEAFF. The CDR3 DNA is TGTGCCAGCTCACCGTCGACAGGGGGCATCACTGAAGCTTTCTTT.

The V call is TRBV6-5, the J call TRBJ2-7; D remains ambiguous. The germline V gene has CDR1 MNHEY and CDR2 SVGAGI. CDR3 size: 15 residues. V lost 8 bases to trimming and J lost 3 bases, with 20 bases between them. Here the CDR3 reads CASATRTGAFYEQYF. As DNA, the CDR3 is TGTGCCAGCGCTACCAGAACGGGTGCCTTCTACGAGCAGTACTTC.

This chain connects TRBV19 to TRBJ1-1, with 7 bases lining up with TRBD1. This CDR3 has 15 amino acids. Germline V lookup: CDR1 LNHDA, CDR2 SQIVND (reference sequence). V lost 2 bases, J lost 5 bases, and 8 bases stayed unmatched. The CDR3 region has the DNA TGTGCCAGTAGTATACAAGGAAGGGGGCGTACTGAAGCTTTCTTT. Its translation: CASSIQGRGRTEAFF.

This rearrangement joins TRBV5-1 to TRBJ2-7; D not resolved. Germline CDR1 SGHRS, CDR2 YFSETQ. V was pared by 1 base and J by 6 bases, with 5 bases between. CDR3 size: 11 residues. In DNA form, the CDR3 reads TGCGCCAGCAGCTTGTTCGGCGAGCAGTACTTC. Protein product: CASSLFGEQYF.

CDR3 bases: TGTGCCAGCAGCCAGGCCGGGACAGGGGGCGAGGGCTACGAGCAGTACTTC. This codes for CASSQAGTGGEGYEQYF. The chain employs TRBV4-2 and TRBJ2-7; 12 nucleotides line up with TRBD1. V was clipped by 3 bases and J by 3 bases; unmatched bases: 9. Germline CDR1 and CDR2: LGHNA and YNFKEQ. The CDR3 is 17 amino acids.

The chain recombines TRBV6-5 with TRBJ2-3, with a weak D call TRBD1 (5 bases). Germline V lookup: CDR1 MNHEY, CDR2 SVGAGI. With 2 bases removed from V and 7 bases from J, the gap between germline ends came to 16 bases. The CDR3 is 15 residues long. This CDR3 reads CASSYRQGQINTQYF. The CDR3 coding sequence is TGTGCCAGCAGTTACCGGCAGGGTCAGATCAATACGCAGTATTTT.

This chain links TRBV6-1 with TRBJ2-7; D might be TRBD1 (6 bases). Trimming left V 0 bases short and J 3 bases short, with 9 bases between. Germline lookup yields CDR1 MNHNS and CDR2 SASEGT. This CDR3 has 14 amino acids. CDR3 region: CASSEADRIYEQYF. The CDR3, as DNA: TGTGCCAGCAGTGAAGCTGACAGGATCTACGAGCAGTACTTC.

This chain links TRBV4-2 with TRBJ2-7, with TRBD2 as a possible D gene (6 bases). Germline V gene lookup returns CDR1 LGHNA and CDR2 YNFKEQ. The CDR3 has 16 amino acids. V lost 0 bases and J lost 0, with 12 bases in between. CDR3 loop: CASSQDNSGLSYEQYF. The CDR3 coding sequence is TGTGCCAGCAGCCAAGATAATAGCGGTCTCTCCTACGAGCAGTACTTC.

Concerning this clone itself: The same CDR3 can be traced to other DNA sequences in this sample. The CDR3 region is CASSIAGGNTEAFF. In DNA, the CDR3 is TGTGCCAGTAGTATAGCGGGAGGGAACACTGAAGCTTTCTTT. The rearrangement links TRBV19 to TRBJ1-1; no firm D call. The V end was cut by 1 base, the J end by 1 base, with 7 bases between. This CDR3 spans 14 amino acids. The germline V gene encodes CDR1 LNHDA and CDR2 SQIVND (reference sequence).

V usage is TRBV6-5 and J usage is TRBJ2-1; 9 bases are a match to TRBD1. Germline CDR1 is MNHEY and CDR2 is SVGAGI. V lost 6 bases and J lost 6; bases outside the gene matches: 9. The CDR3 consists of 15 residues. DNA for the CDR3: TGTGCCAGCAGCTACCGGGACAGGGTAATCAATGAGCAGTTCTTC. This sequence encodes CASSYRDRVINEQFF.

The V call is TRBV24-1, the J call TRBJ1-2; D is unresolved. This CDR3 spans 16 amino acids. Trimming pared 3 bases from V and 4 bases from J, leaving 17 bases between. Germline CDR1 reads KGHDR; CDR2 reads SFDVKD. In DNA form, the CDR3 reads TGTGCCACCAGTGATACTCGCGTGGGCAGCTTCTATGGCTACACCTTC. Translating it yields CATSDTRVGSFYGYTF.

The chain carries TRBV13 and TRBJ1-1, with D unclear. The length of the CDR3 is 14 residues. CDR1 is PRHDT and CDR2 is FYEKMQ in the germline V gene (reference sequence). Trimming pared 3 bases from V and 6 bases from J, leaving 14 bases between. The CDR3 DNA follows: TGTGCCAGCAGCTTTATTTTGGAGGAGGCTGAAGCTTTCTTT. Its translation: CASSFILEEAEAFF.

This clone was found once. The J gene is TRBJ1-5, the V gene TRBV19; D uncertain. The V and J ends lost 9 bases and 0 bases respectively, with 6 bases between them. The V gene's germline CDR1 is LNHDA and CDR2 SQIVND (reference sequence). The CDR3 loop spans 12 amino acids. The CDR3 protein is CASQISNQPQHF. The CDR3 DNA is TGTGCCAGCCAGATTAGCAATCAGCCCCAGCATTTT. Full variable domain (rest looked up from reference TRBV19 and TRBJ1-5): DGGITQSPKYLFRKEGQNVTLSCEQNLNHDAMYWYRQDPGQGLRLIYYSQIVNDFQKGDIAEGYSVSREKKESFPLTVTSAQKNPTAFYLCASQISNQPQHFGDGTRLSIL.

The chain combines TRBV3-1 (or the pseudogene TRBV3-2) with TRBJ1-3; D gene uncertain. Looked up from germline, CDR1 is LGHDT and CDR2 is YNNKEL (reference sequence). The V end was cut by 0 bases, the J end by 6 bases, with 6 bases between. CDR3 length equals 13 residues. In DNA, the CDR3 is TGTGCCAGCAGCCAAGAGGGAGAAAACACCATATATTTT. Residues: CASSQEGENTIYF.

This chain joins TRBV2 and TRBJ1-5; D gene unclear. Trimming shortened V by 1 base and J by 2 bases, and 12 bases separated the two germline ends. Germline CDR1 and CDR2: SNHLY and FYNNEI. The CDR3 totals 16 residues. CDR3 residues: CASSEGLGLRNQPQHF. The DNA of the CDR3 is TGTGCCAGCAGTGAAGGGTTGGGCTTGCGCAATCAGCCCCAGCATTTT.

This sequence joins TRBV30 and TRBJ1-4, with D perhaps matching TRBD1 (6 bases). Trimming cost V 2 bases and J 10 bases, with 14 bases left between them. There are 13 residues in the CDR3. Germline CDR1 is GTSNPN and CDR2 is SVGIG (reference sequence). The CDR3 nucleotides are TGTGCCTGGAGTATACAGGGTTTCGGAAAACTGTTTTTT. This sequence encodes CAWSIQGFGKLFF.

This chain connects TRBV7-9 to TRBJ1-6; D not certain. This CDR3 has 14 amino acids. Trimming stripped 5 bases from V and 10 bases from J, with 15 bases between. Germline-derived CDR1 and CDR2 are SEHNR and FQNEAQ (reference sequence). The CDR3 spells CASSQPAKKSPLHF. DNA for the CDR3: TGTGCCAGCAGCCAACCAGCGAAAAAATCACCCCTCCACTTT.

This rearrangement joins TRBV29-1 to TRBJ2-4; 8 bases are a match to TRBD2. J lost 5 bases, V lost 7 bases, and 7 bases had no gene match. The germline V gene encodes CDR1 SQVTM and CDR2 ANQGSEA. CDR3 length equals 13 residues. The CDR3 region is CSAKTSAQNIQYF. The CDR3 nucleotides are TGCAGCGCCAAGACTAGCGCCCAAAACATTCAGTACTTC.

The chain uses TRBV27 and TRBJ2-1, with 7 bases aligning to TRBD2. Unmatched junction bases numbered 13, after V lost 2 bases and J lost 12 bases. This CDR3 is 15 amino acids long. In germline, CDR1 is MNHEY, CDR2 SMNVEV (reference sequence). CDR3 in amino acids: CASSLTGMLAVMQFF. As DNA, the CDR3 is TGTGCCAGCAGTTTAACCGGGATGCTAGCGGTGATGCAGTTCTTC.

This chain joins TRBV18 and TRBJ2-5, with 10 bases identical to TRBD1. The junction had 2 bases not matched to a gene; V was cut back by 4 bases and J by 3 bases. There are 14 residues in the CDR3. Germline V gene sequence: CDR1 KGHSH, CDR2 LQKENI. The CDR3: CASSLGQGKETQYF. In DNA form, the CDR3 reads TGTGCCAGCTCACTGGGACAGGGGAAAGAGACCCAGTACTTC.

The CDR3 sequence: CASSPHPGFQGEHEQYF. As DNA, the CDR3 is TGTGCCAGCAGCCCTCACCCTGGGTTCCAGGGTGAACACGAGCAGTACTTC. J is TRBJ2-7 and V is TRBV14; perhaps TRBD1 as D (5 bases). The CDR3 consists of 17 residues. V lost 4 bases and J lost 5, with 24 bases in between. The germline CDR1 and CDR2 sequences are SGHDN and FVKESK.

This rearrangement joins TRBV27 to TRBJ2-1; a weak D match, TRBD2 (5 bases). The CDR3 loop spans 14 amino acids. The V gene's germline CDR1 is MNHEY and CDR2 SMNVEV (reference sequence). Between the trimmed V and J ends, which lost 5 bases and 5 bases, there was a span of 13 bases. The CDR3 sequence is CASSPWRPDNEQFF. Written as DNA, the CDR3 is TGTGCCAGCAGTCCCTGGAGGCCGGACAATGAGCAGTTCTTC.